One and the same sample provided the 25 T cell receptor beta chains below, sequenced in a study of control samples from healthy donors and cancer patients. Profiling relied on immunoSEQ multiplex PCR, and the TCRdb table lists in-frame clones only, not all of them. The table records roughly 88,000 clones, about nine tenths of them present only once. Sequenced: blood. The receptors here all came from a man aged 50 or older in good health.

The rearrangement links TRBV10-1 to TRBJ2-7; D perhaps matches TRBD1 (5 bases). The CDR3 has 12 residues. The V end lost 3 bases, the J end lost 3 bases, and 6 bases lay between the germline ends. From germline, CDR1 is WNHNN and CDR2 SYGVQD (reference sequence). CDR3 residues: CASSDRDYEQYF. CDR3 bases: TGCGCCAGCAGTGACAGGGACTACGAGCAGTACTTC.

The genes are TRBV13 and TRBJ1-6; D gene uncertain. The V end lost 5 bases, the J end lost 5 bases, and 10 bases lay between the germline ends. Germline assignment: CDR1 PRHDT and CDR2 FYEKMQ (reference sequence). The CDR3 length is 14 residues. The CDR3 DNA reads as TGTGCCAGCAGCGCCACAGTGAATAATTCACCCCTCCACTTT. This translates into CASSATVNNSPLHF.

The V gene is TRBV7-6, the J gene TRBJ2-5; TRBD2 aligns across 7 bases. Germline CDR1 SGHVS, CDR2 FNYEAQ. V gave up 10 bases and J gave up 5 bases; unmatched junction bases: 13. The CDR3 contains 14 residues. As DNA, the CDR3 is TGTGCCACCTCGGTGGCTAGCGGTGGGGAGACCCAGTACTTC. Residues: CATSVASGGETQYF.

The chain employs TRBV7-8 and TRBJ1-1, with 8 bases fitting TRBD1. The CDR3 spans 13 residues. CDR1 and CDR2 from the germline V gene are SGHVS and FQNEAQ. The J segment lost 2 bases and the V segment lost 8 bases, leaving 4 bases of the junction unmatched. CDR3 sequence reads: CASRQGANTEAFF. The CDR3 DNA reads TGTGCCAGCCGGCAGGGGGCAAACACTGAAGCTTTCTTT.

The chain employs TRBV5-6 and TRBJ1-2, with D maybe TRBD1 (5 bases). Per germline, CDR1 SGHDT and CDR2 YYEEEE. This CDR3 is 14 amino acids long. V lost 2 bases and J 3 bases, leaving 11 bases between the germline ends. DNA of the CDR3: TGTGCCAGCAGCTTTCGGGACCGGGACTATGGCTACACCTTC. Translation: CASSFRDRDYGYTF.

This clone showed up just a few times. The V and J genes are TRBV15 and TRBJ2-3, with 7 bases matching TRBD2. CDR3 length: 14 amino acids. V lost 6 bases, J lost 4 bases, and 7 bases stayed unmatched. The germline V gene encodes CDR1 LNHNV and CDR2 YYDKDF (reference sequence). The CDR3 spells CATSWGEGADTQYF. CDR3 DNA: TGTGCCACCAGTTGGGGGGAGGGAGCAGATACGCAGTATTTT. The full variable domain, with the rest looked up from reference TRBV15 and TRBJ2-3, is DAMVIQNPRYQVTQFGKPVTLSCSQTLNHNVMYWYQQKSSQAPKLLFHYYDKDFNNEADTPDNFQSRRPNTSFCFLDIRSPGLGDTAMYLCATSWGEGADTQYFGPGTRLTVL.

This chain uses TRBV9 with TRBJ1-1; D is unresolved. The CDR3 is 17 residues long. Trimming shortened V by 4 bases and J by 0 bases, and 19 bases separated the two germline ends. CDR1 is SGDLS, CDR2 YYNGEE, per germline. The CDR3 DNA is TGTGCCAGCAGCACCCGGGAGGCCCTTTTTATGAACACTGAAGCTTTCTTT. It encodes CASSTREALFMNTEAFF.

V is TRBV7-2 and J is TRBJ1-5; D is undetermined. This CDR3 region has 13 residues. Trimming removed 1 base from V and 6 bases from J, with 7 bases in between. The germline V gene has CDR1 SGHTA and CDR2 FQGNSA. The CDR3 sequence is CASSLDRIQPQHF. The CDR3, as DNA: TGTGCCAGCAGCTTAGATAGGATTCAGCCCCAGCATTTT.

V gene TRBV4-1 combines with J gene TRBJ1-2; unclear D gene. Between the trimmed V and J ends, which lost 0 bases and 4 bases, there was a span of 12 bases. Germline assignment: CDR1 MGHRA and CDR2 YSYEKL. This CDR3 is 15 amino acids long. For the CDR3, the DNA is TGCGCCAGCAGCCAAGATCAAAGGGCTGCCTATGGCTACACCTTC. Translated: CASSQDQRAAYGYTF.

This clone came up a few times. The chain combines TRBV5-6 with TRBJ1-5; D possibly corresponds to TRBD1 (6 bases). This CDR3 contains 14 residues. Trimming left V 4 bases short and J 3 bases short, with 11 bases between. In germline, CDR1 is SGHDT, CDR2 YYEEEE. The CDR3 sequence is CASSKQGANQPQHF. For the CDR3, the DNA is TGTGCCAGCAGCAAACAGGGTGCCAATCAGCCCCAGCATTTT.

This chain connects TRBV2 to TRBJ2-1; D gene ambiguous. Germline V gene sequence: CDR1 SNHLY, CDR2 FYNNEI. The CDR3 loop spans 12 amino acids. V lost 0 bases to trimming and J lost 8 bases, with 5 bases between them. The CDR3 coding sequence is TGTGCCAGCAGTGAAGCGGCTTATGAGCAGTTCTTC. This translates into CASSEAAYEQFF. Supplemented by reference TRBV2 and TRBJ2-1, the full variable domain reads EPEVTQTPSHQVTQMGQEVILRCVPISNHLYFYWYRQILGQKVEFLVSFYNNEISEKSEIFDDQFSVERPDGSNFTLKIRSTKLEDSAMYFCASSEAAYEQFFGPGTRLTVL.

This clone appeared a single time. J is TRBJ2-7 and V is TRBV4-1; D unclear. Trimming stripped 0 bases from V and 0 bases from J, with 6 bases between. The germline gives CDR1 MGHRA, CDR2 YSYEKL. There are 14 residues in the CDR3. The CDR3 bases are TGCGCCAGCAGCCAAGAAAGTAACTCCTACGAGCAGTACTTC. Translated: CASSQESNSYEQYF.

J is TRBJ1-1 and V is TRBV25-1, with TRBD1 as a possible D gene (6 bases). The CDR3 has 14 residues. Trimming removed 4 bases from V and 1 base from J, with 10 bases in between. Germline assignment: CDR1 MGHDK and CDR2 SYGVNS. The chain's CDR3 is CASSGLGANTEAFF. The CDR3 nucleotides read TGTGCCAGCAGTGGGCTGGGGGCGAACACTGAAGCTTTCTTT.

V and J are TRBV18 and TRBJ1-1; maybe TRBD1 (6 bases). Germline CDR1 KGHSH, CDR2 LQKENI. Trimming took 3 bases from V and 5 from J, leaving 13 bases between them. This CDR3 spans 14 amino acids. In DNA form, the CDR3 reads TGTGCCAGCTCACCGACAGGCCGGGGGACTGAAGCTTTCTTT. Translation gives CASSPTGRGTEAFF. Variable domain in full (rest from reference TRBV18 and TRBJ1-1): NAGVMQNPRHLVRRRGQEARLRCSPMKGHSHVYWYRQLPEEGLKFMVYLQKENIIDESGMPKERFSAEFPKEGPSILRIQQVVRGDSAAYFCASSPTGRGTEAFFGQGTRLTVV.

This chain joins TRBV5-1 and TRBJ1-4, with D possibly TRBD1 on 6 matching bases. Trimming took off 0 bases at V and 7 bases at J, with 10 bases between the two ends. This CDR3 comprises 14 residues. Germline values: CDR1 SGHRS, CDR2 YFSETQ. Here the CDR3 reads CASSLDTGLEKLFF. DNA for the CDR3: TGCGCCAGCAGCTTGGATACAGGGCTTGAAAAACTGTTTTTT.

CDR3 residues: CASSYSSGHYTDTQYF. CDR3 nucleotides: TGTGCCAGCAGTTACTCCTCCGGACACTACACAGATACGCAGTATTTT. This chain uses TRBV6-5 with TRBJ2-3, with D perhaps matching TRBD1 (5 bases). The CDR3 totals 16 residues. Germline V lookup: CDR1 MNHEY, CDR2 SVGAGI. The V gene lost 0 bases and the J gene lost 2 bases, with 12 bases spanning the gap.

The rearrangement joins TRBV4-3 to TRBJ1-2; tentative D call: TRBD1 (5 bases). CDR1 LGHNA and CDR2 YSLEER come from the germline V gene. This CDR3 region has 14 residues. V lost 1 base to trimming and J lost 7 bases, with 13 bases between them. CDR3 amino acids: CASSQVRAPGGYTF. Written as DNA, the CDR3 is TGCGCCAGCAGCCAAGTCAGGGCCCCGGGTGGCTACACCTTC.

The gene calls are TRBV30 and TRBJ2-1; D is possibly TRBD1 (6 bases). Germline CDR1 and CDR2: GTSNPN and SVGIG (reference sequence). The CDR3 consists of 12 residues. V gave up 3 bases and J gave up 7 bases, with 10 bases separating them. The CDR3 nucleotides are TGTGCCTGGAGCCGCGACAGGAATGAGCAGTTCTTC. It codes for CAWSRDRNEQFF.

This clone came up a few times. The CDR3 region is CASSTLQGPAPYEQYF. CDR3 bases: TGTGCCAGTAGTACCCTACAGGGACCTGCACCCTACGAGCAGTACTTC. J is TRBJ2-7 and V is TRBV19; D might be TRBD1 (6 bases). Trimming removed 4 bases from V and 2 bases from J, with 18 bases in between. The germline gives CDR1 LNHDA, CDR2 SQIVND (reference sequence). The CDR3 spans 16 residues.

The rearrangement links TRBV10-2 to TRBJ1-1; unclear D gene. The germline CDR1 and CDR2 sequences are WSHSY and SAAADI. The germline V and J ends were trimmed by 6 bases and 1 base, with 15 bases remaining between them. The CDR3 contains 15 residues. The CDR3 sequence: CASSITVDGNTEAFF. CDR3 nucleotide sequence: TGCGCCAGCAGCATAACAGTGGACGGGAACACTGAAGCTTTCTTT.

The chain links TRBV5-4 to TRBJ1-2, with 7 bases that match TRBD1. The junction had 9 bases not matched to a gene; V was cut back by 3 bases and J by 7 bases. CDR1 and CDR2 (germline): SGHNT, YYREEE (reference sequence). The CDR3 runs 14 residues. CDR3 amino acids: CASSSRTGGGGYTF. CDR3 DNA: TGTGCCAGCAGCTCCCGGACAGGCGGGGGTGGCTACACCTTC.

The chain couples TRBV7-2 to TRBJ2-1; 8 bases fit TRBD1. V dropped 1 base and J dropped 11; count of bases not matched to a gene: 4. Germline V gene lookup returns CDR1 SGHTA and CDR2 FQGNSA. The CDR3 sequence is 13 residues long. The CDR3 protein is CASSLGQGAKQFF. CDR3 bases: TGTGCCAGCAGCTTAGGCCAGGGGGCGAAGCAGTTCTTC. Supplemented by reference TRBV7-2 and TRBJ2-1, the full variable domain reads GAGVSQSPSNKVTEKGKDVELRCDPISGHTALYWYRQSLGQGLEFLIYFQGNSAPDKSGLPSDRFSAERTGGSVSTLTIQRTQQEDSAVYLCASSLGQGAKQFFGPGTRLTVL.

The V gene is TRBV7-9, the J gene TRBJ1-2; TRBD1 is a possible D gene (5 bases). V was pared by 5 bases and J by 8 bases, with 9 bases between. This CDR3 contains 11 residues. The germline CDR1 and CDR2 sequences are SEHNR and FQNEAQ (reference sequence). The CDR3: CASSLRQGYTF. CDR3 coding DNA: TGTGCCAGCAGCCTAAGACAGGGCTACACCTTC.

The genes are TRBV7-9 and TRBJ1-1; no clear D gene. The CDR3 spans 14 residues. Per germline, CDR1 SEHNR and CDR2 FQNEAQ (reference sequence). Trimming removed 0 bases at V and 5 bases at J, with 10 bases between. CDR3 in DNA: TGTGCCAGCAGCTTAGCTGGAATAGGGACTGAAGCTTTCTTT. It encodes CASSLAGIGTEAFF.

This chain connects TRBV5-6 to TRBJ1-1; D remains unclear. The V gene's germline CDR1 is SGHDT and CDR2 YYEEEE. The germline V and J ends were trimmed by 1 base and 1 base, with 8 bases remaining between them. This CDR3 is 14 amino acids long. In DNA, the CDR3 is TGTGCCAGCAGCTTGTCAGTCAGGAACACTGAAGCTTTCTTT. Translating gives CASSLSVRNTEAFF. The full variable domain, completed using reference TRBV5-6 and TRBJ1-1, is DAGVTQSPTHLIKTRGQQVTLRCSPKSGHDTVSWYQQALGQGPQFIFQYYEEEERQRGNFPDRFSGHQFPNYSSELNVNALLLGDSALYLCASSLSVRNTEAFFGQGTRLTVV.